One and the same sample provided the 23 T cell receptor beta chains below, sequenced in a study of shared clonotypes between healthy human individuals. The protocol was immunoSEQ multiplex PCR, while the TCRdb copy is restricted to in-frame clones and leaves out a portion. The table shows some 2,500,000 clones, with under 95% occurring only once. The specimen was naive CD4+ T cells from PBMCs. Subset reported: CD45RA+ positively selected. The source of these receptors is a man between 18 and 29 years old in good health. Some clones in this sample may be carry-over from other donors' samples.

The chain is built from TRBV29-1 and TRBJ1-5; the D gene is possibly TRBD1 (6 bases). The CDR3 extends over 14 amino acids. Trimming took off 4 bases at V and 0 bases at J, with 10 bases between the two ends. CDR1 is SQVTM and CDR2 is ANQGSEA in the germline V gene. The CDR3 region has the DNA TGCAGCGTTGTATCAGGGGATAGCAATCAGCCCCAGCATTTT. It translates to CSVVSGDSNQPQHF.

The chain combines TRBV9 with TRBJ2-2; TRBD2 might be the D (6 bases). The V gene lost 4 bases and the J gene lost 1 base, with 11 bases spanning the gap. This CDR3 spans 15 amino acids. Germline CDR1 and CDR2: SGDLS and YYNGEE. The CDR3 loop is CASSPPGGNTGELFF. DNA of the CDR3: TGTGCCAGCAGCCCCCCCGGGGGGAACACCGGGGAGCTGTTTTTT. The full variable domain, completed using reference TRBV9 and TRBJ2-2, is DSGVTQTPKHLITATGQRVTLRCSPRSGDLSVYWYQQSLDQGLQFLIQYYNGEERAKGNILERFSAQQFPDLHSELNLSSLELGDSALYFCASSPPGGNTGELFFGEGSRLTVL.

About this clone: This same CDR3 is encoded by further DNA sequences in the sample. CDR3 coding DNA: TGTGCCAGCAGTTCGTCCGGGGCTGTGAACACTGAAGCTTTCTTT. It translates to CASSSSGAVNTEAFF. The chain joins TRBV28 to TRBJ1-1; possible D gene TRBD1, 5 bases. CDR1 MDHEN and CDR2 SYDVKM come from the germline V gene. V was clipped by 4 bases and J by 0 bases, with 12 bases between them. CDR3 length equals 15 residues. The whole variable domain, filled in from reference TRBV28 and TRBJ1-1, reads DVKVTQSSRYLVKRTGEKVFLECVQDMDHENMFWYRQDPGLGLRLIYFSYDVKMKEKGDIPEGYSVSREKKERFSLILESASTNQTSMYLCASSSSGAVNTEAFFGQGTRLTVV.

The chain has TRBV11-2 and TRBJ2-5; tentatively, D is TRBD1 (6 bases). With the DNA end fitting TRBJ2-7 better, the J assignment may be wrong. This CDR3 is 12 amino acids long. Per the germline V gene, CDR1 is SGHAT and CDR2 is FQNNGV. DNA of the CDR3: TGTGCCAGCAGCCCACAGGGCTACGAGCAGTACTTC. Translation gives CASSPQGYEQYF.

The chain couples TRBV18 to TRBJ1-1, with a possible D match to TRBD1 (6 bases). Per germline, CDR1 KGHSH and CDR2 LQKENI. The V and J ends lost 6 bases and 4 bases respectively, with 12 bases between them. This CDR3 region has 13 residues. For the CDR3, the DNA is TGTGCCAGCTCGTACGGGACAACCACTGAAGCTTTCTTT. Encoded protein: CASSYGTTTEAFF.

This rearrangement joins TRBV2 to TRBJ1-4; D unclear. The CDR3 extends over 15 amino acids. Germline V gene lookup returns CDR1 SNHLY and CDR2 FYNNEI. The V end was cut by 3 bases, the J end by 8 bases, with 16 bases between. The CDR3 bases are TGTGCCAGCAGTGATGTTTCAGGCCCGCGAGAAAAACTGTTTTTT. It encodes CASSDVSGPREKLFF.

The chain combines TRBV7-9 with TRBJ2-5, with D tentatively TRBD1 or TRBD2 (5 bases each). Germline lookup yields CDR1 SEHNR and CDR2 FQNEAQ (reference sequence). Trimming took off 1 base at V and 11 bases at J, with 17 bases between the two ends. The CDR3 totals 14 residues. The CDR3 region is CASSLGGAAGEQYF. CDR3 sequence (DNA): TGTGCCAGCAGCTTAGGTGGGGCCGCGGGTGAGCAGTACTTC.

The V call is TRBV11-2, the J call TRBJ2-3; 7 bases are a match to TRBD2. This CDR3 is 13 amino acids long. J lost 2 bases, V lost 8 bases, and 4 bases had no gene match. Germline V gene data show CDR1 as SGHAT and CDR2 as FQNNGV. The chain's CDR3 is CASRRETTDTQYF. The CDR3, as DNA: TGTGCCAGCCGGCGGGAGACCACAGATACGCAGTATTTT.

The rearrangement joins TRBV5-1 to TRBJ2-4, with 10 positions matching TRBD1. Trimming took 4 bases from V and 5 from J; bases not matched to a gene: 6. CDR1 is SGHRS and CDR2 is YFSETQ in the germline V gene. There are 15 residues in the CDR3. Here the CDR3 DNA reads TGCGCCAGCAGCGCGACAGGGGGCGGGGAAAACATTCAGTACTTC. Its protein product is CASSATGGGENIQYF.

This clone showed up just once. The rearrangement uses TRBV11-3 and TRBJ2-7; D possibly matches TRBD1 or TRBD2 (6 bases each). The CDR3 is made up of 16 amino acids. Germline V gives CDR1 SGHNT, CDR2 YENEEA. The V gene lost 5 bases and the J gene lost 5 bases, with 22 bases spanning the gap. CDR3 region: CASSPPWDHGGHEQYF. The CDR3 nucleotides are TGTGCCAGCAGCCCCCCTTGGGATCACGGGGGCCACGAGCAGTACTTC.

The J gene is TRBJ2-2, the V gene TRBV5-1, with D possibly matching TRBD2 (6 bases). The CDR3 is 15 amino acids. Germline loops: CDR1 SGHRS, CDR2 YFSETQ. V lost 5 bases and J 7 bases, leaving 18 bases between the germline ends. DNA for the CDR3: TGCGCCAGCAGTTTTGGTGGTGGGACTGGCGGGGAGCTGTTTTTT. It yields the protein CASSFGGGTGGELFF.

J is TRBJ2-7 and V is TRBV7-9; 8 bases fit TRBD1. V shed 5 bases, J shed 6 bases, and the junction held 6 bases outside the gene matches. The CDR3 runs to 13 residues. Germline V lookup: CDR1 SEHNR, CDR2 FQNEAQ (reference sequence). CDR3 loop: CASSPTGAGEQYF. The DNA for the CDR3 is TGTGCCAGCAGCCCGACAGGGGCCGGCGAGCAGTACTTC.

V usage is TRBV28 and J usage is TRBJ1-2; 7 nucleotides align to TRBD1. Germline-derived CDR1 and CDR2 are MDHEN and SYDVKM. V was clipped by 4 bases and J by 6 bases; unmatched bases: 11. The CDR3 covers 15 residues. The CDR3 spells CASSWSQGQANGYTF. The CDR3 region has the DNA TGTGCCAGCAGTTGGAGCCAAGGACAGGCTAATGGCTACACCTTC.

The chain joins TRBV18 to TRBJ1-2; 8 nucleotides line up with TRBD1. Germline CDR1 and CDR2: KGHSH and LQKENI. V dropped 6 bases and J dropped 2; count of bases not matched to a gene: 11. The CDR3 loop spans 16 amino acids. The CDR3 DNA reads TGTGCCAGCTCCCCGACCGGGACAGGTTCGAACTATGGCTACACCTTC. Amino acids: CASSPTGTGSNYGYTF.

This clone was seen just once. The rearrangement uses TRBV28 and TRBJ2-7, with 9 nucleotides matching TRBD2. CDR1 is MDHEN and CDR2 is SYDVKM in the germline V gene. The CDR3 is made up of 16 amino acids. J gave up 4 bases and V 6 bases, and 13 bases lay outside the gene matches. This CDR3 reads CASSLQSAGGPYEQYF. DNA of the CDR3: TGTGCCAGCAGCCTCCAATCGGCGGGAGGGCCGTACGAGCAGTACTTC. Combining the CDR3 with reference TRBV28 and TRBJ2-7 gives the whole variable domain DVKVTQSSRYLVKRTGEKVFLECVQDMDHENMFWYRQDPGLGLRLIYFSYDVKMKEKGDIPEGYSVSREKKERFSLILESASTNQTSMYLCASSLQSAGGPYEQYFGPGTRLTVT.

This rearrangement joins TRBV6-1 to TRBJ1-1; no clear D. Germline V CDR1 and CDR2: MNHNS, SASEGT. V was pared by 2 bases and J by 6 bases, with 4 bases between. The CDR3 length is 11 residues. The CDR3 nucleotides read TGTGCCAGCAGTGAACGGCCTGAAGCTTTCTTT. This codes for CASSERPEAFF.

V gene TRBV6-6 combines with J gene TRBJ2-1; 7 nucleotides align to TRBD2. J was trimmed by 9 bases and V by 5 bases; bases with no gene match: 1. The germline gives CDR1 MNHNY, CDR2 SVGAGI (reference sequence). This CDR3 has 11 residues. As DNA, the CDR3 is TGTGCCAGCAGTCCGGGAGGTGAGCAGTTCTTC. As protein: CASSPGGEQFF.

J is TRBJ2-7 and V is TRBV9; D may be TRBD2 (5 bases). The CDR3 has 15 residues. In germline, CDR1 is SGDLS, CDR2 YYNGEE. With 0 bases removed from V and 6 bases from J, the gap between germline ends came to 16 bases. The CDR3 DNA reads TGTGCCAGCAGCGTAGAACGGTGGAGTGAGGGCGAGCAGTACTTC. Translated, it gives CASSVERWSEGEQYF.

The J gene is TRBJ1-2, the V gene TRBV5-4, with D tentatively TRBD1 (5 bases). This CDR3 contains 16 residues. The germline gives CDR1 SGHNT, CDR2 YYREEE (reference sequence). The germline V and J ends were trimmed by 1 base and 4 bases, with 17 bases remaining between them. The CDR3 sequence: CASSLIGARGGYGYTF. The CDR3 coding sequence is TGTGCCAGCAGCTTGATTGGGGCGCGGGGAGGCTATGGCTACACCTTC.

The chain recombines TRBV27 with TRBJ2-1; no clear D. The CDR3 loop spans 13 amino acids. V shed 6 bases and J shed 3 bases, with 9 bases lying between them. Germline CDR1 MNHEY, CDR2 SMNVEV (reference sequence). CDR3 protein: CASSYNDYNEQFF. In DNA form, the CDR3 reads TGTGCCAGCAGCTATAATGACTACAATGAGCAGTTCTTC.

This clone was seen a few times. This chain connects TRBV5-1 to TRBJ1-1; unclear D gene. Germline V gene data show CDR1 as SGHRS and CDR2 as YFSETQ. V was pared by 7 bases and J by 6 bases, with 16 bases between. This CDR3 region has 13 residues. The CDR3 sequence: CASFGPGGAEAFF. CDR3 coding DNA: TGCGCCAGCTTCGGGCCTGGAGGCGCTGAAGCTTTCTTT.

The rearrangement uses TRBV15 and TRBJ1-2; D gene unclear. The ends were cut back, 1 base at V and 6 bases at J, with 9 bases in the middle. This CDR3 is built from 13 residues. From germline, CDR1 is LNHNV and CDR2 YYDKDF (reference sequence). DNA for the CDR3: TGTGCCACCAGCAGAGCAGTTCTCGATGGCTACACCTTC. Amino acids: CATSRAVLDGYTF.

The V and J genes are TRBV28 and TRBJ2-2; TRBD2 matches at 7 bases. The CDR3 runs to 16 residues. The ends lost 7 bases at V and 0 bases at J; junction bases unmatched: 8. The germline V gene encodes CDR1 MDHEN and CDR2 SYDVKM. CDR3 sequence (DNA): TGTGCCAGCACCCTTAGCGGGCCTGCGAACACCGGGGAGCTGTTTTTT. It specifies CASTLSGPANTGELFF.